This T cell receptor (beta chain) was recovered during a study of OX40 agonist ivuxolimab in advanced cancers. It was autoimmune disease history or systemic immunosuppression that excluded patients. Study-level findings and limits: The study found that CD8+ T cells averaged more expanded clones than CD4+.

The CDR3 is made up of 13 amino acids. Looked up from germline, CDR1 is SGHVS and CDR2 is FNYEAQ. V shed 1 base and J shed 2 bases, with 5 bases lying between them. With regard to this clone: Its antigen is unknown. Other DNA sequences in the same sample also yield this CDR3.

Assay used: immunoSEQ multiplex PCR; TCRdb lists only in-frame clones, some missing. This table has approximately 76,000 clones, around nine tenths appearing once. The sequence was obtained from an adult with an advanced solid tumor such as melanoma, head and neck, liver or kidney cancer. Sample: CD4+ or CD8+ T cells sorted from blood, taken in a trial of the OX40 agonist ivuxolimab. This sequence joins TRBV7-6 and TRBJ1-1; D gene uncertain. CDR3 protein: CASSLGENTEAFF. In DNA, the CDR3 is TGTGCCAGCAGCTTAGGGGAAAACACTGAAGCTTTCTTT.